This T cell receptor (beta chain) was recorded in a study of Ad26.COV2.S vaccination and SARS-CoV-2 variants. Study summary: A participant enrolled in the COV1001 Ad26.COV2.S trial arm provided the sample. By the intramuscular route, Ad26.COV2.S was given once, or twice 56 days apart. Study outcomes and limitations: Substantial breadth was reportedly displayed by spike-specific CD8+ and CD4+ T cell responses after vaccination.

As for this clone: Its matching antigen is unknown. One junction end does not reproduce the germline sequence, and a read error may be involved.

Germline values: CDR1 DFQATT, CDR2 SNEGSKA (reference sequence). The CDR3 runs 11 residues. Generated by immunoSEQ multiplex PCR, the TCRdb table keeps only in-frame clones and is missing some. The sample includes approximately 480,000 clones, 70% to 90% seen only once; the top ten take 9.5% to 15%. Sample treatment: around 19 received Ad26.COV2.S at low or high dose, single or two shots; 5 received placebo; per-sample allocation not given. The samples were gathered on day 63 after the first injection of vaccine or placebo. The rearrangement joins TRBV20-1 to TRBJ1-4; D is undetermined. The sequences come from peripheral blood, collected in a trial of Ad26.COV2.S vaccine versus placebo. This clonotype was sampled from a person aged 18-60 years who received the Ad26.COV2.S COVID-19 vaccine or a placebo. CDR3 coding DNA: TGTGGGTTTACAACTAATGAAAAACTGTTTTTT. Translated, it gives CGFTTNEKLFF.